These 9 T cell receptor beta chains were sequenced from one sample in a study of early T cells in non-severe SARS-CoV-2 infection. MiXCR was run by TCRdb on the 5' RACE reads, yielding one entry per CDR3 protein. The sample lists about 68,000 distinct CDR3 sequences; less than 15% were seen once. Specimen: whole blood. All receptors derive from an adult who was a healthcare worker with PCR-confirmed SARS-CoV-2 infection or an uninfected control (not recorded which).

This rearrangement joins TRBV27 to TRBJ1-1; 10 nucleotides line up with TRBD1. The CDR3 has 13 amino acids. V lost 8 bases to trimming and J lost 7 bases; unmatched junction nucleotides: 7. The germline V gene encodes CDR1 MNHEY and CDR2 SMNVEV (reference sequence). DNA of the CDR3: TGTGCCAGCCAGGGGACAGGGGCGGGTGAAGCTTTCTTT. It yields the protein CASQGTGAGEAFF.

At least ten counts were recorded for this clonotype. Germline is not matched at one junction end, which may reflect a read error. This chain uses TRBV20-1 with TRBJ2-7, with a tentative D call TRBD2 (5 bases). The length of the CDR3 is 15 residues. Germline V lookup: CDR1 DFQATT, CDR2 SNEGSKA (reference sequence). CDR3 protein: CSARDYGIPPYEQYF. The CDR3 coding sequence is TGCAGTGCGAGAGATTACGGGATTCCGCCTTACGAGCAGTACTTC.

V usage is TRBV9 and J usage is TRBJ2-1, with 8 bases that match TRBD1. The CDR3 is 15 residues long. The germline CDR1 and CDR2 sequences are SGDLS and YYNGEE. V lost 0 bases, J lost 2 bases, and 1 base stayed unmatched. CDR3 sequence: CASSVGRGPYNEQFF. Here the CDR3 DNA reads TGTGCCAGCAGCGTAGGCAGGGGGCCCTACAATGAGCAGTTCTTC.

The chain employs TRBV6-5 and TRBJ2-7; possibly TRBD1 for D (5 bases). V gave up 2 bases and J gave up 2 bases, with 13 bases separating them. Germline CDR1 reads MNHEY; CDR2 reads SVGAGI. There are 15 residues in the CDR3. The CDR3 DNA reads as TGTGCCAGCAGTTACGGGGCAGGTCCCCCCTACGAGCAGTACTTC. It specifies CASSYGAGPPYEQYF.

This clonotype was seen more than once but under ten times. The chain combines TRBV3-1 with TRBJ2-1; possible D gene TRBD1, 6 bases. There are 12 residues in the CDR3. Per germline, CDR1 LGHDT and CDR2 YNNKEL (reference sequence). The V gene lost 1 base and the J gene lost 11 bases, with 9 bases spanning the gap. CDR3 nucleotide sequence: TGTGCCAGCAGCCAAGCAGGGGCCAAGCAGTTCTTC. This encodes CASSQAGAKQFF.

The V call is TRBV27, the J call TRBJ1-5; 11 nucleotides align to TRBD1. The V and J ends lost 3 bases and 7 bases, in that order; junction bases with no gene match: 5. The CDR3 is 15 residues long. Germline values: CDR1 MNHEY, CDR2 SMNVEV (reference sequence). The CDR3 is CASSFRGTGGQPQHF. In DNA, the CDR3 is TGTGCCAGCAGTTTCCGCGGGACAGGGGGACAGCCCCAGCATTTT.

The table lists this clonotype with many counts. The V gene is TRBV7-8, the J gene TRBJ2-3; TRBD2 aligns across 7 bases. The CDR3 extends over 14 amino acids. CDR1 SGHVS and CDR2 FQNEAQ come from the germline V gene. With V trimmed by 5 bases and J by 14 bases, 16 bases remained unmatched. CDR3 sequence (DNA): TGTGCCAGCAGCCCCGAGGCGGGGAGGGGCCGGCGGTATTTT. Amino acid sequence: CASSPEAGRGRRYF. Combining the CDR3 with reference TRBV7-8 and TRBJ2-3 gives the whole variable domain GAGVSQSPRYKVAKRGQDVALRCDPISGHVSLFWYQQALGQGPEFLTYFQNEAQLDKSGLPSDRFFAERPEGSVSTLKIQRTQQEDSAVYLCASSPEAGRGRRYFGPGTRLTVL.

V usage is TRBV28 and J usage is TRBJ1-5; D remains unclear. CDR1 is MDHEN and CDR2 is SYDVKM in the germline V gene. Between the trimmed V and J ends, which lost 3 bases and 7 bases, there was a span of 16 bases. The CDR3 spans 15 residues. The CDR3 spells CASSLGRLGVQPQHF. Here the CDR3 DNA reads TGTGCCAGCAGTTTGGGCCGATTAGGTGTGCAGCCCCAGCATTTT.

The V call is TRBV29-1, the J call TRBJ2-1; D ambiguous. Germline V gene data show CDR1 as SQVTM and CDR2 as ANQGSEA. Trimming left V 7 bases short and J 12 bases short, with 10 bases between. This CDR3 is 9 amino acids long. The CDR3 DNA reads TGCAGCGCTAAGGGAAGGCAGTTCTTC. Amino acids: CSAKGRQFF.